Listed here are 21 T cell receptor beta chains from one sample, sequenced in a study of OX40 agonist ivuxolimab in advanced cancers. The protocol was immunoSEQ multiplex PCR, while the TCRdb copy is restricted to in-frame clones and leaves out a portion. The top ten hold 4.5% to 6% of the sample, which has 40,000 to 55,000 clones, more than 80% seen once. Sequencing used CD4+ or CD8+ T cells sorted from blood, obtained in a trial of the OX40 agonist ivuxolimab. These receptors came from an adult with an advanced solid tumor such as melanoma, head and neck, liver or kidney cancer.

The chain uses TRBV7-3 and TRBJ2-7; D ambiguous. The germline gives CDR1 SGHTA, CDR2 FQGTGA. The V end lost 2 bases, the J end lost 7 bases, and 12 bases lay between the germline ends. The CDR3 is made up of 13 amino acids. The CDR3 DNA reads TGTGCCAGCAGCTTAGGCTCCCGGTCGGAGCAGTACTTC. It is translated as CASSLGSRSEQYF.

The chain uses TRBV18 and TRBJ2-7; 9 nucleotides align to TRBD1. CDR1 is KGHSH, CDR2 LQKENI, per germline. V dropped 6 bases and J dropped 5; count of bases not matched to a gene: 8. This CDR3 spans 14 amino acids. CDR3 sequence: CASSTGGKVDEQYF. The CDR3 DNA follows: TGTGCCAGCTCTACAGGGGGCAAAGTCGACGAGCAGTACTTC.

The CDR3 spells CASSGTGGQIAKNIQYF. The CDR3 DNA reads TGTGCCAGCAGCGGGACAGGGGGCCAGATAGCCAAAAACATTCAGTACTTC. The V gene is TRBV5-8, the J gene TRBJ2-4; 12 bases are shared with TRBD1. The CDR3 runs 17 residues. V was clipped by 4 bases and J by 0 bases; unmatched bases: 5. Germline CDR1 SGHTS, CDR2 YDEGEE. The full variable domain, in which reference TRBV5-8 and TRBJ2-4 provide the parts outside the CDR3, is EAGVTQSPTHLIKTRGQQATLRCSPISGHTSVYWYQQALGLGLQFLLWYDEGEERNRGNFPPRFSGRQFPNYSSELNVNALELEDSALYLCASSGTGGQIAKNIQYFGAGTRLSVL.

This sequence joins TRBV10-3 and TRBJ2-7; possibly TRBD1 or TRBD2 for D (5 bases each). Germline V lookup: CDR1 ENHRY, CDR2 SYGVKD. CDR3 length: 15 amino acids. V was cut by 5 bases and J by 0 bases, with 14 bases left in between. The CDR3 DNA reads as TGTGCCATCAGTTTTGGGACCGCCGACTCCTACGAGCAGTACTTC. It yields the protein CAISFGTADSYEQYF.

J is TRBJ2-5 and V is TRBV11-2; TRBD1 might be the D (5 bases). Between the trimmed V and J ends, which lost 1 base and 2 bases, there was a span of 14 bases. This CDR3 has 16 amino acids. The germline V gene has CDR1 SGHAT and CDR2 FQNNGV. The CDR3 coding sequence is TGTGCCAGCAGCTTAGTCATTCACAGGTTTCAAGAGACCCAGTACTTC. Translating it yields CASSLVIHRFQETQYF.

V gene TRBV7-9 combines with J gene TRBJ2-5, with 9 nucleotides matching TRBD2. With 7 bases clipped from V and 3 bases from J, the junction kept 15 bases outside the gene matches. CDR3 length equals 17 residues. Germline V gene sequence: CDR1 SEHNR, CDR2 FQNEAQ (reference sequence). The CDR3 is CASTLFGSGGREETQYF. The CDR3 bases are TGTGCCAGCACTCTTTTTGGTAGCGGGGGTAGAGAAGAGACCCAGTACTTC.

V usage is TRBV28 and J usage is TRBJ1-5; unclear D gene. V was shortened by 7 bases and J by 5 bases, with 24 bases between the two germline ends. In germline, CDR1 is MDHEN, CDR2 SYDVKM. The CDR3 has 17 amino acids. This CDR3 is CASNDPSQGPRHQPQHF. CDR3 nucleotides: TGTGCCAGCAACGACCCCTCACAAGGGCCCAGGCATCAGCCCCAGCATTTT.

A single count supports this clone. The CDR3 nucleotides read TGTGCCAGCAGAGTGACTAGCGGGAACAATGAGCAGTTCTTC. This translates into CASRVTSGNNEQFF. The rearrangement links TRBV2 to TRBJ2-1, with TRBD2 identical over 11 bases. CDR1 SNHLY and CDR2 FYNNEI come from the germline V gene. The J segment lost 5 bases and the V segment lost 6 bases, leaving 3 bases of the junction unmatched. This CDR3 contains 14 residues.

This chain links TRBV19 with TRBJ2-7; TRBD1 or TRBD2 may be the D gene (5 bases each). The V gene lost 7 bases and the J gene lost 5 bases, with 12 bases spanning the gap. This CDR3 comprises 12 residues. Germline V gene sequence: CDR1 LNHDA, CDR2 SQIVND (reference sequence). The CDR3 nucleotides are TGTGCCAGTATGGGGGTGTCGGACGAGCAGTACTTC. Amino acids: CASMGVSDEQYF. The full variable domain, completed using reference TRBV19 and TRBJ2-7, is DGGITQSPKYLFRKEGQNVTLSCEQNLNHDAMYWYRQDPGQGLRLIYYSQIVNDFQKGDIAEGYSVSREKKESFPLTVTSAQKNPTAFYLCASMGVSDEQYFGPGTRLTVT.

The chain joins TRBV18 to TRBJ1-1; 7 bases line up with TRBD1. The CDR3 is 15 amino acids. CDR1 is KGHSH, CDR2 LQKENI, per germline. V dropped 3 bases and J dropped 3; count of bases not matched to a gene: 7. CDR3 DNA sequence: TGTGCCAGCTCACCCAGACAGGGTGGGGACACTGAAGCTTTCTTT. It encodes CASSPRQGGDTEAFF.

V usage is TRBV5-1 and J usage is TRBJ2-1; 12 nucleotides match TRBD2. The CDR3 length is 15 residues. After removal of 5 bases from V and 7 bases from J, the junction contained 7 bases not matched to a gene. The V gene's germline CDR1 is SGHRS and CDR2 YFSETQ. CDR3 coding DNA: TGCGCCAGCAGAGAGGGACTAGCGGGCCTAAATGAGCAGTTCTTC. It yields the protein CASREGLAGLNEQFF. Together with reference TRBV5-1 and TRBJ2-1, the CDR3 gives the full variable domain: KAGVTQTPRYLIKTRGQQVTLSCSPISGHRSVSWYQQTPGQGLQFLFEYFSETQRNKGNFPGRFSGRQFSNSRSEMNVSTLELGDSALYLCASREGLAGLNEQFFGPGTRLTVL.

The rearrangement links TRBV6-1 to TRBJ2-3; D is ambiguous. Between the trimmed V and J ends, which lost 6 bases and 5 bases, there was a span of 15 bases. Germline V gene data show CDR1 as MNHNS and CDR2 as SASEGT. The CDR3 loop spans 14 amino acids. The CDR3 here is CASSTGPSRDTQYF. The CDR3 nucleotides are TGTGCCAGCAGCACCGGGCCCTCCAGAGATACGCAGTATTTT.

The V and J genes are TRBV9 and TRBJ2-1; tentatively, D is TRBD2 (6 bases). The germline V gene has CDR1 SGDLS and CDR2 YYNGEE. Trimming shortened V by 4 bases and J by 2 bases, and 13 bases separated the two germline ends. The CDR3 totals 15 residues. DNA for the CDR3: TGTGCCAGCAGCCCCCGGGACTTTACCTACAATGAGCAGTTCTTC. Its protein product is CASSPRDFTYNEQFF.

The DNA for the CDR3 is TGTGCCAGCAGCTTTAGGGCTGCGGGGGGCGCGGGTCAGCCCCAGCATTTT. It encodes CASSFRAAGGAGQPQHF. The chain uses TRBV5-5 and TRBJ1-5, with D perhaps matching TRBD1 (6 bases). In germline, CDR1 is SGHKS, CDR2 YYEKEE (reference sequence). The germline V and J ends were trimmed by 2 bases and 6 bases, with 21 bases remaining between them. This CDR3 region has 17 residues.

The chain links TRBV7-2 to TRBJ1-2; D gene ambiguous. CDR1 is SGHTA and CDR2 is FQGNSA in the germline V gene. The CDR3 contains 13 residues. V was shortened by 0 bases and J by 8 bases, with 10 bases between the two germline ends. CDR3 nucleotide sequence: TGTGCCAGCAGCTTAGCGTCGGTGAGGGGCTACACCTTC. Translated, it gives CASSLASVRGYTF.

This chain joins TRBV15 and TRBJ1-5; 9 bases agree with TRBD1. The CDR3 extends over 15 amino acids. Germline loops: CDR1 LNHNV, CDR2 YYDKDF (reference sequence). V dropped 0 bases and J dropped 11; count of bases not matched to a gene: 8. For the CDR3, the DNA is TGTGCCACCAGCAGAGAACAGGGGGCCTTCGCGGCCCAGCATTTT. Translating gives CATSREQGAFAAQHF.

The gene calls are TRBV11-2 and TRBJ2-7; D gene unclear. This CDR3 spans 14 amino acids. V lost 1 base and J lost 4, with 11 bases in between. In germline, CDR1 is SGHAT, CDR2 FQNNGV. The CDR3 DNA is TGTGCCAGCAGCTTAGTTGGCAGTATTTACGAGCAGTACTTC. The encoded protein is CASSLVGSIYEQYF.

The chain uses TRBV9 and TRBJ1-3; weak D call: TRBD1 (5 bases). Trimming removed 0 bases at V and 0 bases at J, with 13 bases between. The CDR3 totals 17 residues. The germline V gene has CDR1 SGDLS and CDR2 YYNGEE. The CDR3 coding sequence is TGTGCCAGCAGCGTAGGGGAAGGGGCGAACTCTGGAAACACCATATATTTT. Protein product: CASSVGEGANSGNTIYF.

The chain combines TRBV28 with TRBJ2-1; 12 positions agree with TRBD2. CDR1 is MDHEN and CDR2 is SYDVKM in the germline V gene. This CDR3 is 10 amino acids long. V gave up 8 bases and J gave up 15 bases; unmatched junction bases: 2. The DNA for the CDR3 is TGTGCCAGCGGACTAGCGGGATGGTTCTTC. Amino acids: CASGLAGWFF.

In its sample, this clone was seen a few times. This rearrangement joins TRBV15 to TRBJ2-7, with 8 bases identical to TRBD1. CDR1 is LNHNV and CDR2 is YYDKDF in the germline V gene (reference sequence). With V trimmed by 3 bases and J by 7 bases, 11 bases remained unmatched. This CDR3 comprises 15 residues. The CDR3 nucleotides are TGTGCCACCAGCAGGACAGGGGAACTCGACTGGGAGCAGTACTTC. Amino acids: CATSRTGELDWEQYF.

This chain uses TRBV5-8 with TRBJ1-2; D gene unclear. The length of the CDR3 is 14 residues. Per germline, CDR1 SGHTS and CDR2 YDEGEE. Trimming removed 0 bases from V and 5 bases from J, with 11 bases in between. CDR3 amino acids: CASSLAGRSYGYTF. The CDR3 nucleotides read TGTGCCAGCAGCTTGGCCGGGCGTTCTTATGGCTACACCTTC.